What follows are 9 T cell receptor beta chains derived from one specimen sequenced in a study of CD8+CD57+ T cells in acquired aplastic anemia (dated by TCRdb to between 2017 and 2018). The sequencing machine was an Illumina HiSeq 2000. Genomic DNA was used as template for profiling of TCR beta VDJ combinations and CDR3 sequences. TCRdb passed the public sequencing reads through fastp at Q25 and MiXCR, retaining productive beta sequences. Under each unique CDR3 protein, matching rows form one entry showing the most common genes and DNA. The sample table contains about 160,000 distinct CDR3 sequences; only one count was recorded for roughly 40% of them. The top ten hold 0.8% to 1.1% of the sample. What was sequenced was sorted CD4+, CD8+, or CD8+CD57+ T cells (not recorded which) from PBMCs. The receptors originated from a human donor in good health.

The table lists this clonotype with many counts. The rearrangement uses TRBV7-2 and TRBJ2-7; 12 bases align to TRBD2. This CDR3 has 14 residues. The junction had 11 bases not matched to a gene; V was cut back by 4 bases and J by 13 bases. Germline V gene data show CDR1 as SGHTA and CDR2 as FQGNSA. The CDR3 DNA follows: TGTGCCAGCAGCTCGACCAGACTAGCGGGAGTTCATTACTTC. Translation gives CASSSTRLAGVHYF.

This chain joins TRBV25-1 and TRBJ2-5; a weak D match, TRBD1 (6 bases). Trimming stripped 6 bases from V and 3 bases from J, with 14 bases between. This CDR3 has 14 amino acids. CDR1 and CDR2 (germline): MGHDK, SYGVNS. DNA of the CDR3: TGTGCCAGCAGCCAGGACAGATCAGAAGAGACCCAGTACTTC. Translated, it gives CASSQDRSEETQYF.

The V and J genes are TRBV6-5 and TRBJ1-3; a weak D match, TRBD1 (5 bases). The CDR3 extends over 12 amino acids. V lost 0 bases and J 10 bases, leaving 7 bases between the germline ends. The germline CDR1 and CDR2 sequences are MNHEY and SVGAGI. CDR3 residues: CASSYSGETIYF. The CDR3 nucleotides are TGTGCCAGCAGTTACTCAGGGGAAACCATATATTTT.

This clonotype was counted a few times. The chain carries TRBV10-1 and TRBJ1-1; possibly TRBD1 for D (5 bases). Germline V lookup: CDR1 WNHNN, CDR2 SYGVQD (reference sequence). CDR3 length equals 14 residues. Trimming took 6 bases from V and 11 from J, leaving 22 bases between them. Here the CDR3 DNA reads TGCGCCAGCAGCTCCGCGGACACCCCGGGGTACGCTTTCTTT. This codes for CASSSADTPGYAFF.

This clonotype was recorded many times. The CDR3 region is CASTGSYNEQFF. DNA of the CDR3: TGTGCCAGTACGGGGTCCTACAATGAGCAGTTCTTC. The chain has TRBV19 and TRBJ2-1; D possibly corresponds to TRBD2 (5 bases). Germline V gene sequence: CDR1 LNHDA, CDR2 SQIVND (reference sequence). V lost 7 bases, J lost 1 base, and 5 bases lay in between. The CDR3 sequence is 12 residues long.

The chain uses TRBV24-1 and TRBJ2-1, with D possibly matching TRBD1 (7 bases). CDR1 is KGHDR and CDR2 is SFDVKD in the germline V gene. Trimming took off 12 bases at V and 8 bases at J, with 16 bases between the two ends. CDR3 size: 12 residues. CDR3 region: CAAGQSIYEQFF. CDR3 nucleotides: TGTGCCGCGGGACAGTCGATCTATGAGCAGTTCTTC.

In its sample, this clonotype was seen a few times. This chain's CDR3 is CASQLDRGQGQPQHF. CDR3 DNA: TGTGCCAGCCAACTGGACAGGGGGCAAGGACAGCCCCAGCATTTT. The chain carries TRBV6-1 and TRBJ1-5; TRBD1 agrees at 11 bases. The CDR3 spans 15 residues. V was pared by 8 bases and J by 7 bases, with 10 bases of the junction left unmatched. The germline V gene has CDR1 MNHNS and CDR2 SASEGT.

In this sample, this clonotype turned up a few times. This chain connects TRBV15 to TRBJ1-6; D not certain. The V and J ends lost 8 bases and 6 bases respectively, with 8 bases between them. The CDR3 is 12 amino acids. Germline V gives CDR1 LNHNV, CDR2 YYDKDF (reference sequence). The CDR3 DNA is TGTGCCACCCGGCTGTCTAATTCACCCCTCCACTTT. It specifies CATRLSNSPLHF.

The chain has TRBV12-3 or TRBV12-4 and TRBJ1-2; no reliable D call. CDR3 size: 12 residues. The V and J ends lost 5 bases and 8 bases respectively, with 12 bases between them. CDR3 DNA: TGTGCCAGCAGTGTCGATCGGTGGGGCTACACCTTC. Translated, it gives CASSVDRWGYTF.